These T cell receptor beta chains were read from a single sample in a study of blood T cell repertoires in COVID-19. The assay was immunoSEQ multiplex PCR, and TCRdb's table has in-frame clones only and misses some. The sample lists under 300,000 clones; about 89% were seen once. Source material: PBMCs or T cells enriched from blood (not recorded which). These receptors came from a middle-aged man who had recovered from COVID-19. Each CDR3 is given with its conserved first and last residue. A D gene is named only where the DNA matches it firmly. Not all rows give a size; the values are once, few, many and, for expanded clones, a class.

NA	NA	TRBV6-5	TRBJ1-5	TGTGCCAGCATTTCAGGCAATCAGCCCCAGCATTTT	CASISGNQPQHF
NA	TRBD1	TRBV7-2	TRBJ2-1	TGTGCCAGCAGCTTAGTGGGACAGATCTCCTACAATGAGCAGTTCTTC	CASSLVGQISYNEQFF
once	TRBD2	TRBV29-1	TRBJ2-3	TGCAGCGGCGGACTAGCGGGGACACTGGCAGATACGCAGTATTTT	CSGGLAGTLADTQYF
NA	NA	TRBV11-3	TRBJ2-7	TGTGCCAGCAGCTTATCAGGCTTCTACTCCTACGAGCAGTACTTC	CASSLSGFYSYEQYF
NA	TRBD2	TRBV7-6	TRBJ2-1	TGTGCCAGCAGCTTAGGACTAGCGGGAGGTCTTGGTCGGTTCTTC	CASSLGLAGGLGRFF
NA	NA	TRBV27	TRBJ1-1	TGTGCCAGCAGTTTTTATAGCCAGGGCCCAATGAACACTGAAGCTTTCTTT	CASSFYSQGPMNTEAFF
NA	NA	TRBV30	TRBJ2-2	TGTGCCTGGGGGGGCGAAAGACCGAACACCGGGGAGCTGTTTTTT	CAWGGERPNTGELFF
NA	NA	TRBV27	TRBJ2-2	TGTGCCAGCAGTCCACCGGGGTTCACCGGGGAGCTGTTTTTT	CASSPPGFTGELFF
NA	NA	TRBV28	TRBJ1-5	TGTGCCAGCAGTCTCGGGACAACGGGCAATCAGCCCCAGCATTTT	CASSLGTTGNQPQHF
NA	NA	TRBV5-4	TRBJ1-2	TGTGCCAGCAGCTTACAGGGAGGGTATGGCTACACCTTC	CASSLQGGYGYTF
NA	NA	TRBV9	TRBJ2-1	TGTGCCAGCAGCTCTTTAGACGGGGAACGACAGTTCTTC	CASSSLDGERQFF
NA	NA	TRBV11-2	TRBJ1-5	TGTGCCAGCAGCTTAGACTGGGACACCCTCCAATGTTTT	CASSLDWDTLQCF
NA	TRBD1	TRBV11-2	TRBJ2-4	TGTGCCAGCAGCGCTCGACAGGGAGTCGTTGCCAAAAACATTCAGTACTTC	CASSARQGVVAKNIQYF
NA	TRBD1	TRBV30	TRBJ1-2	TGTGCCTGGTCCGGGACAGGGGTCGGCTACACCTTC	CAWSGTGVGYTF
NA	TRBD1	TRBV18	TRBJ1-1	TGTGCCAGCTCACCCGTGACAGGGGGTTTTGCTGAAGCTTTCTTT	CASSPVTGGFAEAFF
NA	NA	TRBV12-3/TRBV12-4	TRBJ2-2	TGTGCCAGCAGTTTCGGGGGGCTGGGGGAGCTGTTTTTT	CASSFGGLGELFF
NA	TRBD2	TRBV3-1/TRBV3-2	TRBJ2-3	TGTGCCAGCAGCCAAGAAAGACTAGCGGGGACCGTGGAGACGCAGTATTTT	CASSQERLAGTVETQYF
once	NA	TRBV19	TRBJ1-1	TGTGCCAGTAGCCACGTGGGGGGGGCCGACACTGAAGCTTTCTTT	CASSHVGGADTEAFF
NA	TRBD1	TRBV2	TRBJ2-2	TGTGCCAGCAGAGAGGACAGGGGGCGAACCGGGGAGCTGTTTTTT	CASREDRGRTGELFF
NA	TRBD1	TRBV19	TRBJ2-2	TGTGCCAGTTCAAAGCAAGGGGGGACAGGGACACTGACGAACACCGGGGAGCTGTTTTTT	CASSKQGGTGTLTNTGELFF
NA	TRBD2	TRBV24-1	TRBJ2-1	TGTGCCACCACCGGGACTACTTTCAATGAGCAGTTCTTC	CATTGTTFNEQFF
NA	TRBD2	TRBV6-4	TRBJ2-1	TGTGCCAGCTCAGGCTCCGGGACTAGGATCCACAATGAGCAGTTCTTC	CASSGSGTRIHNEQFF
NA	NA	TRBV11-2	TRBJ2-7	TGTGCCAGCAGCTTAGGGGGGCAGGTTAGCGAGCAGTACTTC	CASSLGGQVSEQYF
NA	NA	TRBV9	TRBJ2-2	TGTGCCAGCAGCATTACAGGAAACACCGGGGAGCTGTTTTTT	CASSITGNTGELFF
once	TRBD2	TRBV27	TRBJ2-3	TGTGCCAGCAGGGCGGCGGGGGGCCCCCCAGATACGCAGTATTTT	CASRAAGGPPDTQYF
once	NA	TRBV6-4	TRBJ1-3	TGTGCCAGCAGTGAAAGCCCAGGAAACACCATATATTTT	CASSESPGNTIYF
NA	TRBD2	TRBV7-9	TRBJ2-1	TGTGCCAGCAGCCCCGCTAGCGGGGGGCCCTACAATGAGCAGTTCTTC	CASSPASGGPYNEQFF
NA	NA	TRBV11-2	TRBJ1-2	TGTGCCAGCAGCCCAAATGTGGCAGTGATGTTCGCTAACTATGGCTACACCTTC	CASSPNVAVMFANYGYTF
NA	TRBD2	TRBV7-2	TRBJ2-3	TGTGCCAGCAGCTTCCCGCTAGCGGGCTCCCGCACAGATACGCAGTATTTT	CASSFPLAGSRTDTQYF
once	TRBD1	TRBV4-2	TRBJ1-2	TGTGCCAGCAGCCAGACAAGAGGGCAGACAGGGTACTATGGCTACACCTTC	CASSQTRGQTGYYGYTF
NA	NA	TRBV5-8	TRBJ2-2	TGTGCCAGCAGTACGCCCCGACTACCCGCTCGTAACGGGGAGCTGTTTTTT	CASSTPRLPARNGELFF
NA	TRBD1	TRBV7-9	TRBJ1-2	TGTGCCAGCAGCTTACTCGAGGCAGGGGGTGGCTACACCTTC	CASSLLEAGGGYTF
many	NA	TRBV7-9	TRBJ1-2	TGTGCCAGCAGCTTATTTCTCTCTGAGGGCTACACCTTC	CASSLFLSEGYTF
NA	TRBD2	TRBV2	TRBJ2-5	TGTGCCAGCAGGGACACCAGACTAGCGGGGGGTGGTGTGACCCAGTACTTC	CASRDTRLAGGGVTQYF
NA	TRBD2	TRBV7-8	TRBJ2-3	TGTGCCAGCAGCTTCTTAGCGGGGGCTAGCACAGATACGCAGTATTTT	CASSFLAGASTDTQYF
NA	NA	TRBV28	TRBJ1-5	TGTGCCAGCAGTTTTAGTGGGGGGACGGTTCAGCCCCAGCATTTT	CASSFSGGTVQPQHF
NA	NA	TRBV7-8	TRBJ2-3	TGTGCCAGCAGTCCAACGGGACAAAGCACAGATACGCAGTATTTT	CASSPTGQSTDTQYF
NA	TRBD2	TRBV7-2	TRBJ2-1	TGTGCCAGCAGCTCCTCAGGGCTAGCGGGAGGAGACCGGCAGTTCTTC	CASSSSGLAGGDRQFF
NA	NA	TRBV10-2	TRBJ2-7	TGCGCCAGCAGTGAGTGGTCGCGGTCCTACGAGCAGTACTTC	CASSEWSRSYEQYF
NA	NA	TRBV3-1/TRBV3-2	TRBJ2-7	TGTGCCAGCAGCCAAGCCGCAGGGAACCCCTACGAGCAGTACTTC	CASSQAAGNPYEQYF
NA	TRBD2	TRBV9	TRBJ2-3	TGTGCCAGCAGCGCCCGGGAAGCGGGGGGGGGCACAGATACGCAGTATTTT	CASSAREAGGGTDTQYF
NA	NA	TRBV7-9	TRBJ2-3	TGTGCCAGCAGCTCCATGACCGGAGATTACACAGATACGCAGTATTTT	CASSSMTGDYTDTQYF
NA	TRBD1	TRBV11-3	TRBJ2-7	TGTGCCAGCAGCTTATCCGGGACAGAATGGAGATATACCGAGCAGTACTTC	CASSLSGTEWRYTEQYF
once	TRBD2	TRBV6-6	TRBJ2-7	TGTGCCAGCAGTCGATTCGGGAGGGCCGATAAATACGAGCAGTACTTC	CASSRFGRADKYEQYF
NA	TRBD1	TRBV6-5	TRBJ1-2	TGTGCCAGCAGTTACATCCGGGACAGGGGCTATGGCTACACCTTC	CASSYIRDRGYGYTF
NA	TRBD1	TRBV18	TRBJ2-7	TGTGCCAGCTCCCCCGGGACAGGGGGTTCCTACGAGCAGTACTTC	CASSPGTGGSYEQYF
NA	TRBD2	TRBV3-1/TRBV3-2	TRBJ2-2	TGTGCCAGCAGCCGCGCGGTAAGAGCGGGGGGGCAAAACACCGGGGAGCTGTTTTTT	CASSRAVRAGGQNTGELFF
NA	NA	TRBV11-2	TRBJ2-7	TGTGCCAGCAGCTTCGCCCCCTTCGGGGTCTCCTACGAGCAGTACTTC	CASSFAPFGVSYEQYF
once	NA	TRBV7-7	TRBJ2-1	TGTGCCAGCAGCCCACGACCTGACAGGTCTAATGAGCAGTTCTTC	CASSPRPDRSNEQFF
NA	TRBD2	TRBV18	TRBJ2-5	TGTGCCAGCTCACCATCTCTAGCGGAAGAGACCCAGTACTTC	CASSPSLAEETQYF
NA	NA	TRBV27	TRBJ2-7	TGTGCCACCCATCCGACAGTCGTTCCCTACGAGCAGTACTTC	CATHPTVVPYEQYF
NA	TRBD2	TRBV7-3	TRBJ2-1	TGTGCCAGCAGCCCCCTAGCCGGACTAGCGGGAATTAAGGATGAGCAGTTCTTC	CASSPLAGLAGIKDEQFF